The present T cell receptor beta chain was sequenced within a study of cytomegalovirus exposure and HLA in healthy donors (dated by TCRdb to the late 2010s). A note on the overall study: An earlier analysis of about 560 of the donors reported approximately 300 Gb of sequence data and 117 million unique TCR beta sequences obtained from approximately 180 million T cells. A later analysis re-examined previously published TCR beta repertoires from roughly 650 donors and added high-resolution HLA genotyping to investigate patterns of TCR occurrence. Rather than drawing on any new phenotypic data, the later analysis identified candidate immune exposures from TCR beta sequences and the way those sequences occurred across donors. Roughly five DR-DQ haplotypes were handled as single units for association and clustering, since linkage in the cohort was strong. HLA typing covered class I and class II loci at four-digit resolution. The study profiled the T cell repertoires of approximately 700 subjects by immunosequencing and related them to cytomegalovirus serostatus. The study aimed to test whether cataloging public T cell receptors could reveal signatures of past pathogen exposure. Of the roughly 410 genotyped donors, roughly 76% were placed in the genetic ancestry cluster associated with self-reported Caucasian donors. Every repertoire in the discovery cohort had been generated on one and the same sequencing platform. Among about 370 genotyped donors of the cohort, an average of roughly 230,000 unique TCR beta nucleotide sequences was sequenced per donor, of which about 19% were non-productive. Donor age, sex, ethnicity and CMV serostatus were compiled alongside the repertoire data. The number of donors typed differed by locus, with roughly 629-640 for A, B, C, DRB1 and DQB1, roughly 520 for DQA1, 600 to 610 for DPA1, and some 470 for DPB1. In addition to the first cohort of roughly 700 subjects, a separate validation cohort of approximately 130 different subjects was used. The study combined high-throughput TCR immunosequencing, statistical association of individual TCRs with disease status, and machine learning to predict cytomegalovirus infection status. Around 300 gigabases of sequencing data and approximately 80 million unique TCR sequences were included in an early release covering about 700 HLA-typed donors. A later genetic analysis took genome-wide SNP genotypes for about three fifths of the 666 donors and used that subset as a discovery cohort. To decide whether each TCR beta V gene segment behaved as functional or pseudogenic, an earlier analysis of over 500 of the donors relied on high-throughput TCR beta sequencing. The research as a whole found: According to a later analysis, TCR association rates differed among HLA loci, with DRB1 alleles showing the most associated TCRs and HLA-C alleles showing the fewest. In the study, approximately 160 TCR beta chains were listed as associated with cytomegalovirus. Roughly uniform sequencing depth across donors was assumed in presence/absence analyses, although this assumption may not hold. A further reported finding was that TCR beta sequences accurately predicted the HLA-A and HLA-B alleles for most subjects in the first cohort. The classifier was reported to diagnose cytomegalovirus status with high specificity and sensitivity in both the original cohort and the validation cohort. A later analysis reported that several top co-occurrence clusters appeared linked to parvovirus B19, influenza, CMV and Epstein-Barr virus. This cohort had only TCR beta chains sequenced, and the lack of alpha or paired-chain data limited which features could be detected. Some IMGT-functional V segments, including TRBV6-2 and TRBV6-3, could not be told apart with the 87-base-pair reads, so those segments were excluded. In an earlier analysis of approximately 590 of the donors, most TCR beta V segments appeared in productive rearrangements about 87% or about 30% of the time, broadly matching IMGT annotations. A cluster of highly shared sequence variants was judged likely to represent a technical artifact of the sequencing pipeline. According to a later genetic analysis, donors in an Asian-associated ancestry cluster had fewer N-insertions in productive TCRs than the approximately 700-donor mean. An association between a missense DCLRE1C variant and V-gene and J-gene trimming of TCR beta chains was found in a later genetic analysis and replicated in an independent cohort. In vitro tests confirmed that a few of the cytomegalovirus-associated TCR beta chains recognize cytomegalovirus antigens. According to a later analysis, most CMV-associated TCR beta chains appeared to be HLA-restricted, and the HLA associations seemed to be driven largely by CMV exposure. The earlier analysis of approximately 560 of the donors excluded approximately 15 rarely observed V segments, including chromosome 9 orphons, because counts were too low. Assigning TCR associations to individual alleles was difficult when HLA alleles, especially DR and DQ, strongly co-occurred. According to the authors, the approach could potentially be generalized to other disease states and immunological phenotypes. In a later analysis, about 16,000 TCR beta sequences were associated with specific HLA alleles at a false discovery rate of 0.05. Because HLA typing was missing for some donors at each locus, association tests included only the typed subset. Compared with equally common non-associated chains, HLA-associated TCR beta chains in a later analysis were more clonally expanded and had lower generation probabilities. Most TCR sequences were observed very rarely across donors, whereas some public TCRs were present in many individuals. Correlated functional status among segregating V segments might be attributable to linkage disequilibrium, but an unknown experimental factor could not be ruled out. Immune exposure information for the cohort was limited to CMV serostatus.

The method behind the library was the immunoSEQ multiplex PCR assay. A mixture of 60 forward primers for TCR Vbeta segments and 13 reverse primers for TCR Jbeta segments was used in the multiplex PCR. The CDR3 region of rearranged TCR beta genes was amplified from genomic DNA with a multiplex PCR assay. The amplified TCR beta libraries were sequenced on the Illumina HiSeq System as 87-base-pair reads. As for the original processing: A later analysis tallied about 77 million unique TCR beta chains across the roughly 610 repertoires, and approximately 9.9 million of those chains were shared by two or more donors. Raw reads were error-corrected and collapsed into unique sequences with a nearest-neighbor algorithm that merged closely related sequences to remove PCR and sequencing errors. Alignment of CDR3 sequences to IMGT reference sequences was used to assign V, D and J gene segments. Each retained sequence needed at least a six-nucleotide match to both a V gene segment and a J gene segment. Rearrangements were called productive when the CDR3 lacked stop codons and stayed in frame with V and J; all others were non-productive. Following IMGT convention, CDR3 was defined as the stretch from the second conserved V-encoded cysteine up to the conserved J-encoded phenylalanine. The earlier analysis of fewer than 750 of the donors excluded sequences that lacked an unambiguous match to a single V gene segment. In an earlier analysis of some 590 of the donors, V segments were called functional above 56.7% productive rearrangements and were called segregating when the between-donor standard deviation exceeded 5%. A statistical classification framework was built to diagnose cytomegalovirus status from the catalog of TCR beta chain sequences. In a later analysis, V and J genes were assigned by comparing TCR nucleotide sequences against IMGT/GENE-DB human TR gene sequences. Using the TCRdist pipeline, a later analysis assigned CDR3 sequences along with most-parsimonious VDJ recombination scenarios. In a later analysis, each TCR beta chain was defined by its CDR3 amino acid sequence together with its V-gene family, and reads lacking a unique V-gene family were excluded. To address suspected cross-contamination and a sequencing artifact, a later analysis removed 550 to 750 highly shared, low-generation-probability nucleotide sequences. For each public chain, a later analysis derived a clonal expansion index from normalized ranks of inferred template counts within each repertoire. In a later analysis, generation probabilities were computed using a VDJ recombination model fitted to out-of-frame rearrangements, and the results were checked against IGoR. In a later analysis, TCR-TCR, TCR-HLA and TCR-CMV co-occurrence was scored with hypergeometric tests, and a repertoire-size bias correction was applied to TCR pairs. In a later analysis, false discovery rates were estimated by permuting HLA or CMV assignments 20 times. A later analysis grouped co-occurring TCRs with DBSCAN, adding TCRdist sequence similarity when clustering within HLA-allele-positive subsets. Repertoires with fewer than 30,000 or more than 120,000 public chains were left out of co-occurrence clustering, as were four to six repertoires with anomalous nucleotide sharing. TCRdb mirrors the immuneACCESS table, restricted to in-frame sequences. Some clones are absent from its copies; in checked studies, under half trace to an unresolved V gene, and the reason for the others is unknown. V and J calls and clone size are as listed in that table; D and trimming were resolved from the DNA. The sample's records list some 130,000 clones. The ten top clones hold roughly 2% of the sample.

The cohort was made up of about 610 healthy bone marrow donors. At the time of sampling, all cohort members were nominally healthy, though unrecorded immune exposures were likely present. The donor tested CMV seronegative and was one of the 352 seronegative cohort members. Each donor provided a peripheral blood sample, and peripheral blood mononuclear cells were used for TCR beta sequencing. Genomic DNA was extracted from the blood cell samples with the Qiagen DNeasy Blood Extraction Kit. About this clone itself: No antigen is known for it.

The germline V gene encodes CDR1 MDHEN and CDR2 SYDVKM. Counted from cysteine to phenylalanine, this CDR3 has 14 amino acids. CDR3 DNA only is kept here, 42 bases in frame from base 1. Trimming takes 2 bases off V and 5 bases off J; junction bases not matched to a gene: 5. Sample: PBMCs. The chain was built from TRBV28 and TRBJ1-2; TRBD1 lines up with 7 middle nucleotides. The TCR originated in a woman in her fifties or sixties in good health and CMV-seronegative. The sequenced DNA is TGTGCCAGCAGTTTAGGAGGGGGCCAATATGGCTACACCTTC. Translated, this gives CASSLGGGQYGYTF.